This TCR beta chain was found in a study of blood T cell repertoires in COVID-19. Study summary: Whether acute or convalescent, the COVID-19 samples came from the United States, Italy and Spain. Sample material is recorded as cDNA or gDNA derived from T cells, B-cell-depleted T cells, or PBMCs.

Per the original data handling: The authors estimated nucleated cell counts from reference gene primer amplification. Method: immunoSEQ multiplex PCR; TCRdb's copy keeps in-frame clones and lacks some. Clone size and V and J calls were adopted from that table, with D and trimming inferred from the DNA. The repertoire includes about 12,000 clones, around 72% of them detected once, and 30% to 35% sits in the top ten. Sequencing was carried out using peripheral blood. The source of this sequence is a human donor in a cohort sampled during active COVID-19.

CDR3 sequence (DNA): TGTGCCAGCAGCTTAGGTAGGCGACTTTACAATGAGCAGTTCTTC. This translates into CASSLGRRLYNEQFF. The chain employs TRBV7-2 and TRBJ2-1; D not resolved. The CDR3 spans 15 residues. Deletions cut 1 base from V and 4 bases from J, with 11 bases between. Germline V gene sequence: CDR1 SGHTA, CDR2 FQGNSA.